The 21 T cell receptor beta chains below were found in one sample sequenced in a study of blood T cell repertoires in COVID-19. The protocol was immunoSEQ multiplex PCR, while the TCRdb copy is restricted to in-frame clones and leaves out a portion. The table records about 80,000 clones, about 80% of them present only once. Material for sequencing was peripheral blood. Source of these receptors: a human donor in a cohort sampled during active COVID-19.

This chain uses TRBV24-1 with TRBJ1-4; TRBD1 might be the D (5 bases). The CDR3 covers 15 residues. Trimming stripped 4 bases from V and 7 bases from J, with 15 bases between. Germline V gene data show CDR1 as KGHDR and CDR2 as SFDVKD. The DNA of the CDR3 is TGTGCCACCAGTGACCCCCAGGGTGATGGTGAAAAACTGTTTTTT. Its protein is CATSDPQGDGEKLFF.

The rearrangement joins TRBV19 to TRBJ1-6; tentative D call: TRBD1 (5 bases). The CDR3 totals 15 residues. Germline V gives CDR1 LNHDA, CDR2 SQIVND (reference sequence). The ends were cut back, 1 base at V and 5 bases at J, with 9 bases in the middle. This CDR3 is CASSIATGDNSPLHF. The CDR3 DNA reads as TGTGCCAGTAGTATAGCCACAGGAGATAATTCACCCCTCCACTTT. Full variable domain (missing parts from reference TRBV19 and TRBJ1-6): DGGITQSPKYLFRKEGQNVTLSCEQNLNHDAMYWYRQDPGQGLRLIYYSQIVNDFQKGDIAEGYSVSREKKESFPLTVTSAQKNPTAFYLCASSIATGDNSPLHFGNGTRLTVT.

CDR3 region: CATSEAGGGNEQFF. The CDR3 coding sequence is TGTGCCACCAGTGAGGCGGGGGGAGGGAATGAGCAGTTCTTC. V gene TRBV24-1 combines with J gene TRBJ2-1; 8 bases are a match to TRBD2. There are 14 residues in the CDR3. The V and J ends lost 4 bases and 7 bases, in that order; junction bases with no gene match: 5. Germline V gene lookup returns CDR1 KGHDR and CDR2 SFDVKD.

The chain uses TRBV2 and TRBJ2-5, with unresolved D. The CDR3 spans 12 residues. The germline CDR1 and CDR2 sequences are SNHLY and FYNNEI. V gave up 4 bases and J gave up 5 bases, with 8 bases separating them. The CDR3 reads CASSGNGETQYF. CDR3 coding DNA: TGTGCCAGCAGTGGGAACGGGGAGACCCAGTACTTC.

The rearrangement uses TRBV2 and TRBJ2-1, with 12 bases fitting TRBD2. The CDR3 spans 15 residues. Germline values: CDR1 SNHLY, CDR2 FYNNEI. Germline trimming cut 6 bases from V and 4 bases from J; bases unmatched to any gene: 4. As DNA, the CDR3 is TGTGCCAGCAGGAAGACTAGCGGGGGTTACAATGAGCAGTTCTTC. Protein: CASRKTSGGYNEQFF.

The chain has TRBV7-2 and TRBJ2-2; TRBD2 matches at 9 bases. V shed 5 bases, J shed 3 bases, and the junction held 7 bases outside the gene matches. Looked up from germline, CDR1 is SGHTA and CDR2 is FQGNSA. The CDR3 runs 16 residues. In DNA, the CDR3 is TGTGCCAGCAGCCAAGAGGCGGGGGGGTACACCGGGGAGCTGTTTTTT. Translation gives CASSQEAGGYTGELFF.

Written as DNA, the CDR3 is TGTGCCAGCAGCGTAGGACAGGGCCTTAATTCACCCCTCCACTTT. Its translation is CASSVGQGLNSPLHF. The chain has TRBV9 and TRBJ1-6, with 7 bases fitting TRBD1. Germline values: CDR1 SGDLS, CDR2 YYNGEE. This CDR3 contains 15 residues. Trimming at V came to 0 bases and at J to 6 bases, leaving 3 bases not matched to a gene.

The chain joins TRBV5-1 to TRBJ2-3; no reliable D call. The CDR3 consists of 15 residues. Germline loops: CDR1 SGHRS, CDR2 YFSETQ. Trimming stripped 6 bases from V and 2 bases from J, with 16 bases between. The CDR3 protein is CASTRDNPSTDTQYF. As DNA, the CDR3 is TGCGCCAGCACACGAGACAACCCTTCCACAGATACGCAGTATTTT.

This sequence joins TRBV5-5 and TRBJ2-2, with D possibly being TRBD1 (8 bases). Trimming stripped 0 bases from V and 6 bases from J, with 15 bases between. The CDR3 covers 16 residues. The germline CDR1 and CDR2 sequences are SGHKS and YYEKEE (reference sequence). Here the CDR3 reads CASSLAPGGQAGELFF. The CDR3 nucleotides read TGTGCCAGCAGCTTGGCCCCGGGGGGACAGGCCGGGGAGCTGTTTTTT.

The chain links TRBV7-3 to TRBJ2-6; tentatively, D is TRBD1 (6 bases). Germline CDR1 and CDR2: SGHTA and FQGTGA. V was trimmed by 1 base and J by 12 bases, leaving 16 bases between them. This CDR3 contains 15 residues. CDR3: CASSLNREGLGVLTF. CDR3 nucleotides: TGTGCCAGCAGCTTAAACAGGGAAGGTTTAGGCGTCCTGACTTTC.

J is TRBJ1-6 and V is TRBV5-1, with TRBD1 matching over 9 bases. Germline CDR1 reads SGHRS; CDR2 reads YFSETQ. Germline trimming cut 4 bases from V and 7 bases from J; bases unmatched to any gene: 6. The CDR3 consists of 15 residues. The DNA for the CDR3 is TGCGCCAGCAGCCCGGCCACAGGGGGCAATTCACCCCTCCACTTT. Its protein product is CASSPATGGNSPLHF.

This rearrangement joins TRBV14 to TRBJ1-2; weak D call: TRBD1 (5 bases). The V end was cut by 0 bases, the J end by 8 bases, with 16 bases between. The CDR3 is 15 residues long. Looked up from germline, CDR1 is SGHDN and CDR2 is FVKESK. The CDR3 loop is CASSQDRPGLGGYTF. CDR3 DNA sequence: TGTGCCAGCAGCCAAGATAGGCCAGGGTTGGGAGGCTACACCTTC.

This clone was detected only a few times. The rearrangement uses TRBV19 and TRBJ1-5; 7 nucleotides align to TRBD1. The CDR3 extends over 15 amino acids. Trimming at V came to 4 bases and at J to 4 bases, leaving 7 bases not matched to a gene. In germline, CDR1 is LNHDA, CDR2 SQIVND (reference sequence). The CDR3 sequence: CASSKDRSQNQPQHF. The CDR3 region has the DNA TGTGCCAGTAGTAAGGACAGGTCGCAAAATCAGCCCCAGCATTTT.

V is TRBV28 and J is TRBJ2-5; a weak D match, TRBD1 (6 bases). V lost 2 bases, J lost 7 bases, and 11 bases lay in between. The CDR3 length is 13 residues. The V gene's germline CDR1 is MDHEN and CDR2 SYDVKM. CDR3 DNA sequence: TGTGCCAGCAGTTTAGTACAGGGTGGGACCCAGTACTTC. Encoded protein: CASSLVQGGTQYF. The full variable domain, rest sourced from reference TRBV28 and TRBJ2-5, is DVKVTQSSRYLVKRTGEKVFLECVQDMDHENMFWYRQDPGLGLRLIYFSYDVKMKEKGDIPEGYSVSREKKERFSLILESASTNQTSMYLCASSLVQGGTQYFGPGTRLLVL.

The chain joins TRBV29-1 to TRBJ1-4; D remains unclear. Trimming pared 7 bases from V and 8 bases from J, leaving 14 bases between. This CDR3 is 12 amino acids long. Germline CDR1 SQVTM, CDR2 ANQGSEA. This chain's CDR3 is CSARQAGEKLFF. Written as DNA, the CDR3 is TGCAGCGCCAGGCAGGCGGGGGAAAAACTGTTTTTT.

The chain couples TRBV3-1 (or the pseudogene TRBV3-2) to TRBJ1-6, with TRBD1 identical over 10 bases. CDR1 is LGHDT and CDR2 is YNNKEL in the germline V gene (reference sequence). This CDR3 spans 16 amino acids. J lost 8 bases, V lost 4 bases, and 8 bases had no gene match. Written as DNA, the CDR3 is TGTGCCAGCAGCCCGACGGGGACAGGGGAACATTCACCCCTCCACTTT. It is translated as CASSPTGTGEHSPLHF.

Only one count was recorded for this clone. The J gene is TRBJ2-5, the V gene TRBV19, with D possibly TRBD2 on 6 matching bases. The V end lost 5 bases, the J end lost 4 bases, and 17 bases lay between the germline ends. CDR3 length equals 15 residues. CDR1 is LNHDA and CDR2 is SQIVND in the germline V gene (reference sequence). The DNA for the CDR3 is TGTGCCAGTAGTGCCAAAAGGTCCGGGGGAGAGACCCAGTACTTC. It encodes CASSAKRSGGETQYF.

The gene calls are TRBV6-1 and TRBJ2-5, with 7 bases fitting TRBD2. Germline V gives CDR1 MNHNS, CDR2 SASEGT. CDR3 size: 18 residues. The junction had 16 bases not matched to a gene; V was cut back by 2 bases and J by 4 bases. DNA of the CDR3: TGTGCCAGCAGTGAAAGCCCGGGGGGAAGCGGGAAGCGAGAGACCCAGTACTTC. Translated, it gives CASSESPGGSGKRETQYF.

This clone was recorded only once. DNA of the CDR3: TGTGCCAGCAGTCCCCGGACACCTAACTATGGCTACACCTTC. Its translation is CASSPRTPNYGYTF. The chain links TRBV28 to TRBJ1-2; a possible D gene is TRBD1 (5 bases). This CDR3 has 14 amino acids. CDR1 MDHEN and CDR2 SYDVKM come from the germline V gene. V lost 5 bases to trimming and J lost 0 bases, with 10 bases between them.

The chain recombines TRBV5-5 with TRBJ2-1; D is perhaps TRBD2 (6 bases). V was cut by 5 bases and J by 6 bases, with 18 bases left in between. From germline, CDR1 is SGHKS and CDR2 YYEKEE (reference sequence). CDR3 length equals 15 residues. Written as DNA, the CDR3 is TGTGCCAGCAGTTCACTAGGGCCGGGGGTCAATGAGCAGTTCTTC. Protein sequence: CASSSLGPGVNEQFF.

A few counts support this clone. J is TRBJ2-7 and V is TRBV11-3; 7 positions agree with TRBD1. This CDR3 has 15 residues. The germline V gene encodes CDR1 SGHNT and CDR2 YENEEA. The V segment lost 5 bases and the J segment 3 bases; nucleotides outside the gene matches: 10. Here the CDR3 reads CASSPSSGQSYEQYF. As DNA, the CDR3 is TGTGCCAGCAGCCCCAGCTCGGGACAGAGCTACGAGCAGTACTTC.